Sequencing of this T cell receptor beta chain was carried out in a study of beta chain features in type 1 diabetes. On the study more broadly: Healthy donors, compared against patients, showed similar age, gender and cell yields.

The table lists this clone with many counts. The entirety of the isolated RNA underwent reverse transcription, so expressed TCRB transcripts were sequenced. TCRdb keeps only in-frame clones here, not all; method: immunoSEQ multiplex PCR. The sample holds 150,000 to 200,000 clones, about an eighth seen once. V lost 3 bases to trimming and J lost 4 bases; unmatched junction nucleotides: 5. Germline V gives CDR1 SGHTA, CDR2 FQGNSA. This CDR3 has 15 amino acids. This receptor was obtained from a woman in her late teens or twenties in good health. Sequencing was performed on central memory CD4+ T cells from blood. The chain is built from TRBV7-2 and TRBJ2-7, with TRBD2 matching 11 bases. The CDR3 coding sequence is TGTGCCAGCAGCTTGTCGACTAGCGGGAAGTACGAGCAGTACTTC. Protein product: CASSLSTSGKYEQYF.